The rows below give T cell receptor beta chains drawn from one sample of a study of blood T cell repertoires in COVID-19. Method: immunoSEQ multiplex PCR; TCRdb's copy keeps in-frame clones and lacks some. The sample has 200,000 to 250,000 clones; approximately 80% are singletons. The source material was PBMCs or T cells enriched from blood (not recorded which). These receptor sequences come from a woman aged 55-70 years who had recovered from COVID-19. CDR3s include the opening cysteine and the closing phenylalanine or tryptophan. A D gene is named only where the DNA matches it firmly. Only part of the rows carry a size: once, few, many, or a class if the clone is expanded.

V gene,clone size,D gene,J gene,CDR3 DNA,CDR3 protein
TRBV4-3,.,.,TRBJ1-6,TGCGCCAGCAGCCTGTTCGCGGGGGAAGGGAATTCACCCCTCCACTTT,CASSLFAGEGNSPLHF
TRBV7-9,.,TRBD1,TRBJ1-2,TGTGCCAGCAGCTTAGGACAGGGCTTTAACTATGGCTACACCTTC,CASSLGQGFNYGYTF
TRBV3-1/TRBV3-2,.,TRBD1,TRBJ1-2,TGTGCCAGCAGCCAAGCGGACAGGGTAAATGGCTACACCTTC,CASSQADRVNGYTF
TRBV21-1,once,.,TRBJ1-1,TGTGCCAGCAGCAAACGGGAGGGGGACAGGGGTAGTTCTGAAGCTTTCTTT,CASSKREGDRGSSEAFF
TRBV12-5,.,.,TRBJ1-1,TGTGCTAGTGTGCCGGGATGGAGCACTGAAGCTTTCTTT,CASVPGWSTEAFF
TRBV5-4,.,.,TRBJ1-1,TGTGCCAGCCGTCAGGATTTTGGTAGTGAAGCTTTCTTT,CASRQDFGSEAFF
TRBV12-3/TRBV12-4,.,.,TRBJ1-1,TGTGCCAGCAGCTTTGACAGGAACACTGAAGCTTTCTTT,CASSFDRNTEAFF
TRBV5-1,few,.,TRBJ1-1,TGCGCCAGCAGCTTGGACACCATGAACACTGAAGCTTTCTTT,CASSLDTMNTEAFF
TRBV11-3,.,.,TRBJ2-5,TGTGCCAGCAGCTCGGGGGGCTCGGGCCAAGAGACCCAGTACTTC,CASSSGGSGQETQYF
TRBV7-3,.,.,TRBJ2-3,TGTGCCAGCAGCTTAACGTCTAGCACAGATACGCAGTATTTT,CASSLTSSTDTQYF
TRBV5-1,many,TRBD2,TRBJ2-1,TGCGCCAGCAGCTCGGGACTAGCCGGAGGGGATGAGCAGTTCTTC,CASSSGLAGGDEQFF
TRBV6-5,.,.,TRBJ1-5,TGTGCCAGCAGCGCTGAACAGGGTAACTCTCAGCCCCAGCATTTT,CASSAEQGNSQPQHF
TRBV7-8,.,TRBD2,TRBJ2-7,TGTGCCAGCAGCTTAGCCACTAGCGGATCCTACGAGCAGTACTTC,CASSLATSGSYEQYF
TRBV5-4,.,.,TRBJ2-1,TGTGCCAGCAGCTTGTCAGGGCACAATGAGCAGTTCTTC,CASSLSGHNEQFF
TRBV3-1/TRBV3-2,.,TRBD1,TRBJ1-2,TGTGCCAGCAGCCAAGATCATTTCGTGGAGGGGGCAAGCGCCTACACCTTC,CASSQDHFVEGASAYTF
TRBV4-1,.,TRBD2,TRBJ2-3,TGCGCCAGCAGCCAAGATCCGACTAGCGGGATCGATACGCAGTATTTT,CASSQDPTSGIDTQYF
TRBV20-1,.,TRBD1,TRBJ1-1,TGCAGTGCTAGTCCGGGACAGATGAACACTGAAGCTTTCTTT,CSASPGQMNTEAFF
TRBV7-3,.,.,TRBJ1-1,TGTGCCAGCAGCTCCAACACCGTGAACACTGAAGCTTTCTTT,CASSSNTVNTEAFF
TRBV5-1,.,.,TRBJ2-3,TGCGCCAGCAGGACTCCGGGACAAAGCACAGATACGCAGTATTTT,CASRTPGQSTDTQYF
TRBV11-2,once,TRBD2,TRBJ2-3,TGTGCCAGCAGCACGACTAGCGGGAGCTCCACAGATACGCAGTATTTT,CASSTTSGSSTDTQYF
TRBV7-9,few,.,TRBJ1-1,TGTGCCAGCAGCTCAAACAGGGCTATGAACACTGAAGCTTTCTTT,CASSSNRAMNTEAFF
TRBV6-5,.,.,TRBJ1-1,TGTGCCAGCAGCTCAGGGGCTGAAGCTTTCTTT,CASSSGAEAFF
TRBV18,few,.,TRBJ2-7,TGTGCCAGCTCACCCACAGTTCTAGGGGAAAACGAGCAGTACTTC,CASSPTVLGENEQYF
TRBV6-5,.,.,TRBJ2-7,TGTGCCAGCAGTTCCAGCGTCGGACAGATTTCCTACGAGCAGTACTTC,CASSSSVGQISYEQYF
TRBV11-3,.,.,TRBJ2-1,TGTGCCAGCGGGCTAAGTGGCGATGAGCAGTTCTTC,CASGLSGDEQFF
TRBV7-9,.,TRBD1,TRBJ2-5,TGTGCCAGCAGCTCTGGGGGCCTTACCGGGACAGTAGAGACCCAGTACTTC,CASSSGGLTGTVETQYF
TRBV2,few,TRBD1,TRBJ1-1,TGTGCCAGCAGTGAGGGACAGCCTGAAGCTTTCTTT,CASSEGQPEAFF
TRBV11-2,.,TRBD1,TRBJ2-5,TGTGCCAGCAGCTCCGAGGACAGGGGTCCGTGGGAGACCCAGTACTTC,CASSSEDRGPWETQYF
TRBV7-6,.,.,TRBJ1-3,TGTGCCAGCAGCTTCGACGACGGGGGGCGAGGGCACACCATATATTTT,CASSFDDGGRGHTIYF
TRBV18,.,.,TRBJ1-1,TGTGCCAGCTCACCACCTTCACAGAGCACTGAAGCTTTCTTT,CASSPPSQSTEAFF
TRBV27,.,.,TRBJ1-2,TGTGCCAGCAGTACTAATCCGGGGTCTTACTATGGCTACACCTTC,CASSTNPGSYYGYTF
TRBV19,.,TRBD1,TRBJ2-2,TGTGCCAGTAGAAAACAGGGGGTTGACACCGGGGAGCTGTTTTTT,CASRKQGVDTGELFF
TRBV19,.,.,TRBJ2-5,TGTGCCAGTAGTGCCGTACCCCCCCGGGAGACCCAGTACTTC,CASSAVPPRETQYF